Listed below are T cell receptor beta chains from one sample, sequenced in a study of blood T cell repertoires in COVID-19. Produced via immunoSEQ multiplex PCR; TCRdb's table is partial and in-frame only. The repertoire has about 380,000 clones, approximately 87% of them found once; the top ten carry 1.3%. The sequenced material came from PBMCs or T cells enriched from blood (not recorded which). Source of these receptors: a man younger than 40 who had recovered from COVID-19. The CDR3 runs from the conserved cysteine through the conserved F or W. A D gene is named only where the DNA matches it firmly. Clone size, where shown, is once, few, many, or a class for clones that have expanded.

TRBJ2-3	TRBV3-1/TRBV3-2	-	-	TGTGCCAGCAGCCCACCCGGGACTGCGGGAGATACGCAGTATTTT	CASSPPGTAGDTQYF
TRBJ2-1	TRBV29-1	-	-	TGCAGCGTCGAGAGTAATGAGCAGTTCTTC	CSVESNEQFF
TRBJ2-2	TRBV4-1	once	TRBD1	TGCGCCAGCAGCGACTTCTCCGGGACAGCCACCGGGGAGCTGTTTTTT	CASSDFSGTATGELFF
TRBJ2-1	TRBV5-1	-	-	TGCGCCAGCAGCACGACCGGGACTCAAGTACCTGATGAGCAGTTCTTC	CASSTTGTQVPDEQFF
TRBJ1-2	TRBV9	-	TRBD1	TGTGCCAGCAGCAAACGGGGGCAGGGGGCCGATGGCTACACCTTC	CASSKRGQGADGYTF
TRBJ1-5	TRBV27	-	TRBD1	TGTGCCAGCAGGACCGGGACAGAAGGCAATCAGCCCCAGCATTTT	CASRTGTEGNQPQHF
TRBJ2-7	TRBV14	few	-	TGTGCCAGCAACCCCTCGGGGATCGGCGAGCAGTACTTC	CASNPSGIGEQYF
TRBJ1-1	TRBV6-2/TRBV6-3	-	-	TGTGCCAGCAGTTACTCGAGTGGGAGCTCGATGAACACTGAAGCTTTCTTT	CASSYSSGSSMNTEAFF
TRBJ1-4	TRBV12-3/TRBV12-4	-	-	TGTGCCAGCAGTCAGACACCAGAAAAACTGTTTTTT	CASSQTPEKLFF
TRBJ2-3	TRBV24-1	-	-	TGTGCCACCAGTGACCGACTAGATTCAGATACGCAGTATTTT	CATSDRLDSDTQYF
TRBJ2-5	TRBV18	-	-	TGTGCCAGCTCAACAGGGATCCAAGAGACCCAGTACTTC	CASSTGIQETQYF